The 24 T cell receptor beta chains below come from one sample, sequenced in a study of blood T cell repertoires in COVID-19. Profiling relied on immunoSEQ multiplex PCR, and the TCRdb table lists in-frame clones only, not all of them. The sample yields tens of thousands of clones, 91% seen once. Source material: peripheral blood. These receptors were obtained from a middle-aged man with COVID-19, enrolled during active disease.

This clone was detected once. The CDR3 protein is CASSLDQVSPLHF. The CDR3 DNA reads as TGTGCCAGCAGCTTAGACCAGGTTTCTCCCCTCCACTTT. The chain carries TRBV11-3 and TRBJ1-6; D gene uncertain. V gave up 0 bases and J gave up 13 bases, with 10 bases separating them. This CDR3 is built from 13 residues. Germline CDR1 is SGHNT and CDR2 is YENEEA.

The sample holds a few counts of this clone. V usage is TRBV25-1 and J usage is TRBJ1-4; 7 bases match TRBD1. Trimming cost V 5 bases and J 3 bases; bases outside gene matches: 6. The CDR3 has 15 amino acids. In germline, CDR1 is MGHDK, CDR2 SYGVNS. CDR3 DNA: TGTGCCAGCAGTCCCCGGACAGGACCTAATGAAAAACTGTTTTTT. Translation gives CASSPRTGPNEKLFF.

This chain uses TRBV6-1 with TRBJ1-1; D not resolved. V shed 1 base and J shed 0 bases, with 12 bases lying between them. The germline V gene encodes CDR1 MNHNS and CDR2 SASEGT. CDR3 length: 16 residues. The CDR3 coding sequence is TGTGCCAGCAGTGAAGTGTTGGGCCGGTTGAACACTGAAGCTTTCTTT. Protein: CASSEVLGRLNTEAFF.

The CDR3 DNA follows: TGCGCCAGCAGCTCGGATGGACAGGGCACAGATACGCAGTATTTT. This gives the protein CASSSDGQGTDTQYF. The genes are TRBV5-1 and TRBJ2-3; the match to TRBD1 covers 7 bases. Germline-derived CDR1 and CDR2 are SGHRS and YFSETQ. Losses at the gene ends were 3 bases for V and 1 base for J; bases not matched to a gene: 5. The length of the CDR3 is 15 residues.

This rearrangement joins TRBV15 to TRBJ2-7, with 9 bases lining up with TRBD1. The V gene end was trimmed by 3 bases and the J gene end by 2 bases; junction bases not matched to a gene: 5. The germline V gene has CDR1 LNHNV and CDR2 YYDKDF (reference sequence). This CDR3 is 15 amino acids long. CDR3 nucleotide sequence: TGTGCCACCAGCAGTCCCGGGACAGGGACCTACGAGCAGTACTTC. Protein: CATSSPGTGTYEQYF.

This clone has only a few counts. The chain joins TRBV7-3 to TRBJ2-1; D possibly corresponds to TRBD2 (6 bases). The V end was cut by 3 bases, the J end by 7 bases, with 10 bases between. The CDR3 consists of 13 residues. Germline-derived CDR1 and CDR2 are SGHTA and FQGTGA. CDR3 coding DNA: TGTGCCAGCAGCTTTGGGACTCTAAATGAGCAGTTCTTC. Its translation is CASSFGTLNEQFF.

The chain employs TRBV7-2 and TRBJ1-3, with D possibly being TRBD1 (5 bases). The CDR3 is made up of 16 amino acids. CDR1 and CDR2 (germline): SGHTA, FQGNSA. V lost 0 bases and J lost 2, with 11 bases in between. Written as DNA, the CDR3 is TGTGCCAGCAGCTTAGCCGGGCAGGGCGCTGGAAACACCATATATTTT. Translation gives CASSLAGQGAGNTIYF. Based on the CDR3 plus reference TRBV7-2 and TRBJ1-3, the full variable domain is GAGVSQSPSNKVTEKGKDVELRCDPISGHTALYWYRQSLGQGLEFLIYFQGNSAPDKSGLPSDRFSAERTGGSVSTLTIQRTQQEDSAVYLCASSLAGQGAGNTIYFGEGSWLTVV.

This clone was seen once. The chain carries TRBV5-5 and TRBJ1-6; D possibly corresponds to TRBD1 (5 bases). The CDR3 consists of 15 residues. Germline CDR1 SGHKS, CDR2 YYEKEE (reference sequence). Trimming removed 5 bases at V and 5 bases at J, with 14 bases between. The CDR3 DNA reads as TGTGCCAGCAGTCCCTTCCGGGGGAATAATTCACCCCTCCACTTT. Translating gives CASSPFRGNNSPLHF.

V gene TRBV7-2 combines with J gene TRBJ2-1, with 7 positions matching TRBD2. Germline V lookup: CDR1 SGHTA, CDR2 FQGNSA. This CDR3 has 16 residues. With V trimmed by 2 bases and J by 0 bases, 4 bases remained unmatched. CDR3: CASSLWSGGSYNEQFF. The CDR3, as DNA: TGTGCCAGCAGCTTATGGTCGGGGGGCTCCTACAATGAGCAGTTCTTC.

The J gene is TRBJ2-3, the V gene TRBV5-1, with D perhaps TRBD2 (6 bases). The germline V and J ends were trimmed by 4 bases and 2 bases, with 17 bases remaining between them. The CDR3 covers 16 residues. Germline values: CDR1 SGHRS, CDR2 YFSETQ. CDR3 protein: CASSRGLRGDTDTQYF. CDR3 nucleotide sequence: TGCGCCAGCAGCCGGGGCCTGCGGGGCGACACAGATACGCAGTATTTT. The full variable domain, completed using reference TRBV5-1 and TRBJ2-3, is KAGVTQTPRYLIKTRGQQVTLSCSPISGHRSVSWYQQTPGQGLQFLFEYFSETQRNKGNFPGRFSGRQFSNSRSEMNVSTLELGDSALYLCASSRGLRGDTDTQYFGPGTRLTVL.

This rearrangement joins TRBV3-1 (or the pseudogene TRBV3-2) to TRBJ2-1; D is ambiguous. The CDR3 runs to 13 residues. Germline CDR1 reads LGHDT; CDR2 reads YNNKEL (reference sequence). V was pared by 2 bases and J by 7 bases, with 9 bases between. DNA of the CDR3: TGTGCCAGCAGCCAACTTTCCCTAAATGAGCAGTTCTTC. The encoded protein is CASSQLSLNEQFF.

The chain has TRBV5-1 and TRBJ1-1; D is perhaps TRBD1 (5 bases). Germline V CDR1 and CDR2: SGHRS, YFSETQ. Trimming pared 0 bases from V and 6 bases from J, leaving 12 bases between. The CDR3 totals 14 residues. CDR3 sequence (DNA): TGCGCCAGCAGCTTGGGACAGATGTTGGCTGAAGCTTTCTTT. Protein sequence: CASSLGQMLAEAFF.

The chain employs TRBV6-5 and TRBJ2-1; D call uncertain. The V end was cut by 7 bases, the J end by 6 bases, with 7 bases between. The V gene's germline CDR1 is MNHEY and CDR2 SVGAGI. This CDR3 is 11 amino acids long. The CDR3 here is CASMSFNEQFF. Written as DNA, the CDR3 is TGTGCCAGCATGAGTTTCAATGAGCAGTTCTTC.

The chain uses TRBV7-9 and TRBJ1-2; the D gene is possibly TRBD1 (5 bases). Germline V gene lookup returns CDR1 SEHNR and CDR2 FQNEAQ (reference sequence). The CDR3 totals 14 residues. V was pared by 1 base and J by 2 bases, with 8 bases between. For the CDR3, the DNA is TGTGCCAGCAGCTTAGAAGCAGGGAACTATGGCTACACCTTC. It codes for CASSLEAGNYGYTF.

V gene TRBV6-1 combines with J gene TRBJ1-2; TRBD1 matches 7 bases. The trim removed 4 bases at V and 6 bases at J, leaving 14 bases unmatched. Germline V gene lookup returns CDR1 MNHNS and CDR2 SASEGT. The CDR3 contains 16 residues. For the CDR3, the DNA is TGTGCCAGCAGTGTGTCGACAGGGTACGCTGGGGATGGCTACACCTTC. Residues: CASSVSTGYAGDGYTF.

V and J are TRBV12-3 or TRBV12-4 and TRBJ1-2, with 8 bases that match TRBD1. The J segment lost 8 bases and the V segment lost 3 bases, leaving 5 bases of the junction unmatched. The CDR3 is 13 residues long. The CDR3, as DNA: TGTGCCAGCAGTTTGGACAGGGCGAGAGGCTACACCTTC. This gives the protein CASSLDRARGYTF.

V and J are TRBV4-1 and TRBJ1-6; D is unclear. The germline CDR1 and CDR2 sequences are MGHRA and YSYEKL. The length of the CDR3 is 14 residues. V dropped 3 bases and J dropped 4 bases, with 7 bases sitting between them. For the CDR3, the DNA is TGCGCCAGCAGCCAGGGCCAGTATAATTCACCCCTCCACTTT. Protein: CASSQGQYNSPLHF.

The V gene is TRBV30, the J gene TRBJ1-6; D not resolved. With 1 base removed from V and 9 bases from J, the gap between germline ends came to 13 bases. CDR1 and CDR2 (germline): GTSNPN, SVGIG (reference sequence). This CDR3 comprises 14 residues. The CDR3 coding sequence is TGTGCCTGGAGTGGCGAGGTCGGCGCTTCACCCCTCCACTTT. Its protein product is CAWSGEVGASPLHF. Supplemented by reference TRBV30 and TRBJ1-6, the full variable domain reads SQTIHQWPATLVQPVGSPLSLECTVEGTSNPNLYWYRQAAGRGLQLLFYSVGIGQISSEVPQNLSASRPQDRQFILSSKKLLLSDSGFYLCAWSGEVGASPLHFGNGTRLTVT.

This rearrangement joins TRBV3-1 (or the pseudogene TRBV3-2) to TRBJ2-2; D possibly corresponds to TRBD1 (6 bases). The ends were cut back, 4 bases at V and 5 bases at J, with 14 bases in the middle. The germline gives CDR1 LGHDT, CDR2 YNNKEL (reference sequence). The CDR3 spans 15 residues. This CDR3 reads CASSPRTVGTGELFF. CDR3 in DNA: TGTGCCAGCAGCCCAAGGACAGTGGGGACCGGGGAGCTGTTTTTT.

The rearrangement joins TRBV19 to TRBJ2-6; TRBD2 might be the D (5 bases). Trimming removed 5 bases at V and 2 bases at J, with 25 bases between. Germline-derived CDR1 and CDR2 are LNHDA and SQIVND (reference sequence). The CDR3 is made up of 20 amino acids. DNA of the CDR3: TGTGCCAGTAGTTTGGGCAACGCCTTCGGGAAAAGGCCTGGGGCCAACGTCCTGACTTTC. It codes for CASSLGNAFGKRPGANVLTF. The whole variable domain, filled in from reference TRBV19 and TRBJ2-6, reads DGGITQSPKYLFRKEGQNVTLSCEQNLNHDAMYWYRQDPGQGLRLIYYSQIVNDFQKGDIAEGYSVSREKKESFPLTVTSAQKNPTAFYLCASSLGNAFGKRPGANVLTFGAGSRLTVL.

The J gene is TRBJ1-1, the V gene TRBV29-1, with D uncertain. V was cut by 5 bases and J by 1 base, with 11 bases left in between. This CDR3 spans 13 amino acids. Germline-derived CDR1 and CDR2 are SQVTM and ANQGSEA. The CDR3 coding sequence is TGCAGCGTTTCGGTTTCCGGGAACACTGAAGCTTTCTTT. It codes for CSVSVSGNTEAFF. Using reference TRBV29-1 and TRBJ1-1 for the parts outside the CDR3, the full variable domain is SAVISQKPSRDICQRGTSLTIQCQVDSQVTMMFWYRQQPGQSLTLIATANQGSEATYESGFVIDKFPISRPNLTFSTLTVSNMSPEDSSIYLCSVSVSGNTEAFFGQGTRLTVV.

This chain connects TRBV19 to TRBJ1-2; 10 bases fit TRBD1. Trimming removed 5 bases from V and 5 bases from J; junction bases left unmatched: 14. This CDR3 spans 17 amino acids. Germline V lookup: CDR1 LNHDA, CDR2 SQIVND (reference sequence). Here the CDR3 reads CASSPQPGDRGRYGYTF. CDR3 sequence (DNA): TGTGCCAGTAGTCCACAGCCTGGGGACAGGGGACGGTATGGCTACACCTTC.

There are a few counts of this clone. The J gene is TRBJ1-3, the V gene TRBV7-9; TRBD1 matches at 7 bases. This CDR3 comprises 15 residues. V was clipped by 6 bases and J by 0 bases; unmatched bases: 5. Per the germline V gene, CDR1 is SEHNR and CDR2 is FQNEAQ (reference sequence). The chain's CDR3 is CASRRDSSSGNTIYF. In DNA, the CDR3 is TGTGCCAGCAGGCGGGACAGTAGCTCTGGAAACACCATATATTTT.

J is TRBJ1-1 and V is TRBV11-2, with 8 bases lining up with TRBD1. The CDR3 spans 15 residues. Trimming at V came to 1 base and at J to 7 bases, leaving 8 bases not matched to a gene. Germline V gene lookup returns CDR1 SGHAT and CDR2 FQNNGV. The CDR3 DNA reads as TGTGCCAGCAGCTTAGGGGGCAGGGGGCTTGGTGAAGCTTTCTTT. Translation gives CASSLGGRGLGEAFF.